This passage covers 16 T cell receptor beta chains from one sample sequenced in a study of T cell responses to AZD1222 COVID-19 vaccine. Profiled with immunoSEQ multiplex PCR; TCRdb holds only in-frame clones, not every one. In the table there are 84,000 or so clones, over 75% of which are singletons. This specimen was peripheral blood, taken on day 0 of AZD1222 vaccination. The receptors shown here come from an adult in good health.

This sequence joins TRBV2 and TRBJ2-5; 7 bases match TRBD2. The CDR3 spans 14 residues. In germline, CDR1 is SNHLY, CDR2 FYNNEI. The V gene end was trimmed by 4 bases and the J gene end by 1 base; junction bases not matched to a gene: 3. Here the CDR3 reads CASSGLASQETQYF. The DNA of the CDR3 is TGTGCCAGCAGTGGACTAGCTAGCCAAGAGACCCAGTACTTC.

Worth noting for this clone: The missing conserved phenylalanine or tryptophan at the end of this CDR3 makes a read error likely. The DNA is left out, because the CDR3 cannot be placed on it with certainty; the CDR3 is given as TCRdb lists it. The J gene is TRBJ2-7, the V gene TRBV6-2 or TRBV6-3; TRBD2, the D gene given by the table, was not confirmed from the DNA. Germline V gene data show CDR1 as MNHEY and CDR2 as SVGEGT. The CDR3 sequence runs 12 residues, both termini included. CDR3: CASSYSGGRAVI.

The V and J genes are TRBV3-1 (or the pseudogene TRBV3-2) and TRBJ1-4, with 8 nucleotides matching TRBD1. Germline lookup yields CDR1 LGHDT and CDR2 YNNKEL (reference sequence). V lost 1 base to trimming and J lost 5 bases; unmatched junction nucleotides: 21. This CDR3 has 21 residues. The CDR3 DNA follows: TGTGCCAGCAGCCAAGGCCAATCCTCCGGGACAGGCTTCCTAGGCAATGAAAAACTGTTTTTT. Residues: CASSQGQSSGTGFLGNEKLFF.

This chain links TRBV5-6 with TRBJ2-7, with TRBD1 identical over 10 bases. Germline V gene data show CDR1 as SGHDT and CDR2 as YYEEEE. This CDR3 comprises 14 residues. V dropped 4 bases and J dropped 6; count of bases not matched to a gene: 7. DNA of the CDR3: TGTGCCAGCAGCCTGACAGGGGGCACGTCCGAGCAGTACTTC. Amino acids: CASSLTGGTSEQYF.

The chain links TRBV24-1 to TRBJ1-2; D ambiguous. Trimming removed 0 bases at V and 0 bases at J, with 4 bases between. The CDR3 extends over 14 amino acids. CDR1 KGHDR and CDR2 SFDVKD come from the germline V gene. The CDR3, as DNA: TGTGCCACCAGTGATTTGAACACTAACTATGGCTACACCTTC. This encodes CATSDLNTNYGYTF.

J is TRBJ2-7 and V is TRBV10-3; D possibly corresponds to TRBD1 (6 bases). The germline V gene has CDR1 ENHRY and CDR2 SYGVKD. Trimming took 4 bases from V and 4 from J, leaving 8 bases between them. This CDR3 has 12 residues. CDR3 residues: CAISGTVYEQYF. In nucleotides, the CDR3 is TGTGCCATCAGTGGGACAGTATACGAGCAGTACTTC.

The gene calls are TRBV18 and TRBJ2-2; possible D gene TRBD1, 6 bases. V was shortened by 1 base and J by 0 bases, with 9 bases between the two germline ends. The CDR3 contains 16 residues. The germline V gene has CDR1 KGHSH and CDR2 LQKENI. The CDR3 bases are TGTGCCAGCTCACCACGACAGGCTTCGAACACCGGGGAGCTGTTTTTT. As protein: CASSPRQASNTGELFF. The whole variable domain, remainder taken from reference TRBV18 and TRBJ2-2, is NAGVMQNPRHLVRRRGQEARLRCSPMKGHSHVYWYRQLPEEGLKFMVYLQKENIIDESGMPKERFSAEFPKEGPSILRIQQVVRGDSAAYFCASSPRQASNTGELFFGEGSRLTVL.

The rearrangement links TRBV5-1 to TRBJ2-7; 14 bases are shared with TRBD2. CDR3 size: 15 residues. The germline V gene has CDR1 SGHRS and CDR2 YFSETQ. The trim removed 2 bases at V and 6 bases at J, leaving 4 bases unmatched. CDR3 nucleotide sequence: TGCGCCAGCAGCTTCGGGACTAGCGGGAGTATCGAGCAGTACTTC. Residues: CASSFGTSGSIEQYF.

CDR3 in amino acids: CASSGGLNTEAFF. DNA of the CDR3: TGTGCCAGCTCCGGCGGGTTGAACACTGAAGCTTTCTTT. The rearrangement uses TRBV18 and TRBJ1-1, with no clear D. Germline CDR1 reads KGHSH; CDR2 reads LQKENI. The germline V and J ends were trimmed by 6 bases and 0 bases, with 8 bases remaining between them. This CDR3 is 13 amino acids long.

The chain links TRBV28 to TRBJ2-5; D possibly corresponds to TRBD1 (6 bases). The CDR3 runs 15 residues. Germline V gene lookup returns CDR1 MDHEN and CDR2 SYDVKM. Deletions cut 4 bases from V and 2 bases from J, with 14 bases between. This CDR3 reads CASSSRQDLQETQYF. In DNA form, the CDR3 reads TGTGCCAGCAGTTCCCGACAGGACCTTCAAGAGACCCAGTACTTC.

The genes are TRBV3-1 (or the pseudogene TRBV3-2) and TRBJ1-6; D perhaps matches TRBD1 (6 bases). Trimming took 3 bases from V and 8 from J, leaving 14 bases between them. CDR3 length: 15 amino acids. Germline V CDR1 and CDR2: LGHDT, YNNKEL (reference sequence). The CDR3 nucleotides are TGTGCCAGCAGCCAGGGAGGGGGATTACATTCACCCCTCCACTTT. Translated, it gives CASSQGGGLHSPLHF.

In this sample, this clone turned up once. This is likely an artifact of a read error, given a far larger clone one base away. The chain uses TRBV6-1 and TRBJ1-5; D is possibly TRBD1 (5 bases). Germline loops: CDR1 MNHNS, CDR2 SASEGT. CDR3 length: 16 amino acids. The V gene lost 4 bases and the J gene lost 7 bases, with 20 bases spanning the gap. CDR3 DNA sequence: TGTGCCAGCAGTGTAGCGGAGGGGAGTGGGGAGCAGCCCCAGCATTTT. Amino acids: CASSVAEGSGEQPQHF.

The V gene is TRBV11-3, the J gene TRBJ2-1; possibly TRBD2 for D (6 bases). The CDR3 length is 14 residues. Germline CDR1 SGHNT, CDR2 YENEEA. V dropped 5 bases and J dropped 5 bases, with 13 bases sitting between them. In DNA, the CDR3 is TGTGCCAGCAGCCTTACCGGGACTGACAATGAGCAGTTCTTC. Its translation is CASSLTGTDNEQFF.

CDR3 sequence (DNA): TGTGCCAGCAGCTCGCCGACAGATACGCAGTATTTT. It specifies CASSSPTDTQYF. The rearrangement links TRBV7-9 to TRBJ2-3; D ambiguous. Trimming left V 4 bases short and J 3 bases short, with 5 bases between. CDR3 length: 12 amino acids. Germline loops: CDR1 SEHNR, CDR2 FQNEAQ (reference sequence).

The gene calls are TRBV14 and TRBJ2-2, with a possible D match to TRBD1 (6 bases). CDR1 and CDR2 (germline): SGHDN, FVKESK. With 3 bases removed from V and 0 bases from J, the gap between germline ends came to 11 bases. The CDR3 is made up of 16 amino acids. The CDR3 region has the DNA TGTGCCAGCAGCCATTTACAGGGAGCGAACACCGGGGAGCTGTTTTTT. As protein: CASSHLQGANTGELFF.

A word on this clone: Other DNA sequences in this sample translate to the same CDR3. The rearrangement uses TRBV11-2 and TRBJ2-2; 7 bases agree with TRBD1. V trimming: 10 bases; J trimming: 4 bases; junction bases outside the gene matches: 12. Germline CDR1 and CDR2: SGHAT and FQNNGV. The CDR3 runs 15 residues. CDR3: CATKGGSRGTGELFF. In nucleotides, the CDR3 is TGTGCCACCAAAGGGGGCAGTAGGGGCACCGGGGAGCTGTTTTTT.